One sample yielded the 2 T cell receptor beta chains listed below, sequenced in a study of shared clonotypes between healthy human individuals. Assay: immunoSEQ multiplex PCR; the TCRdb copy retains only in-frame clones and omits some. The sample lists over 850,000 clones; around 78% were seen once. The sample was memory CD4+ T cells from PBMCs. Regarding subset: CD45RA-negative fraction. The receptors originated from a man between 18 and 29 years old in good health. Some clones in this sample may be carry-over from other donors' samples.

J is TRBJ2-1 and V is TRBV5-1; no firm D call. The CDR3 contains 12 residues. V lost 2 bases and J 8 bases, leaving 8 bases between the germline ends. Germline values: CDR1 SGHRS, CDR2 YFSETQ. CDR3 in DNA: TGCGCCAGCAGCTTTAGTACCTATGAGCAGTTCTTC. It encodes CASSFSTYEQFF.

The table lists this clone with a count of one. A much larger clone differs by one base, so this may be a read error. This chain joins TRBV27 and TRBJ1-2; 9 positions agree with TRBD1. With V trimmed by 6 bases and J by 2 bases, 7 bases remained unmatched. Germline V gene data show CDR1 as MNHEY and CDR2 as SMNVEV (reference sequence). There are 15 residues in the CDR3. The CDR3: CASRPGDRENYGYTF. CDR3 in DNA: TGTGCCAGCAGACCCGGGGACAGGGAAAACTATGGCTACACCTTC.